This T cell receptor beta chain came from a study of shared clonotypes between healthy human individuals (dated by TCRdb to 2018 to 2020). For the wider study: Two women and a few men aged 18 to 49 years were included in the cohort. For each donor, CD4 naive and CD4 memory were each given three plates, CD8 naive was given two plates, and CD8 memory was given one plate. To estimate repertoire size and how much clonotypes are shared between individuals, the study performed deep sequencing of blood TCR repertoires from roughly five healthy adults. To increase sequencing depth and limit assay-specific biases, TCR repertoire library preparation and sequencing were carried out by different laboratories using diverse techniques. Between about 0.9 and 9 billion PBMCs per donor were obtained by leukapheresis.

Healthy HIV-negative adults with no recently reported acute infections or vaccinations were included as donors. All donors were Caucasian adults living in Nashville, Tennessee, USA. CD4+ T cells were enriched through magnetic negative selection, after which naive cells were positively selected on CD45RA and the remaining negative fraction served as the memory subset. Blood was obtained by leukapheresis, after which PBMCs were separated by Ficoll-Histopaque density gradient centrifugation and cryopreserved in liquid nitrogen vapor phase. Purity and quantity of every magnetically sorted T cell population were checked by analytical flow cytometry. Genomic DNA was isolated from every sorted fraction and measured by UV absorbance on a Nanodrop 2000c. Using the deep immunoSEQ assay, TCR CDR3 regions were amplified from genomic DNA by multiplex PCR. Genomic DNA extracted from each cell subset was distributed evenly over all wells of several immunoSEQ 96-well plates, and each plate served as one replicate. For sorted subsets, approximately 210 ng genomic DNA, equal to 30,000 or so T cell genomes, was loaded into each replicate PCR. Purified libraries were quantified with a Qubit 3.0 fluorometer, sized on a Bioanalyzer 2100, and re-quantified with the KAPA Library Quantification kit. Every immunoSEQ 96-well plate was sequenced on a dedicated single-read 150-cycle Illumina NextSeq 550 flow cell. On the authors' methods: Because only junctional sequences without quality scores were contained in the immunoSEQ output, filtering matching that applied to full-length reads could not be performed. To assign V/J genes and CDR3, sequences were annotated against IMGT germline references using PyIR, a Python wrapper for IgBLAST v1.9. Reads with weak V/J assignments (E-value above 1e-6), missing CDR3, stop codons, out-of-frame junctions, or ambiguous translated residues were removed. V3J clonotypes were defined as sequences sharing the same inferred V gene, J gene, and CDR3 amino acid sequence. The percentage overlap between two repertoires was calculated by dividing the number of shared unique clonotypes by the size of the smaller repertoire. Richness of each repertoire was evaluated using RTK rarefaction, the Chao1 estimator, and Recon v2.1 estimates of unobserved clonotypes. Generation probabilities for all TCRbeta clonotypes obtained by the gDNA method from a handful of donors were computed using OLGA. TCRdb took over this immuneACCESS table, retaining in-frame rearrangements with V and J assigned. Such tables are incomplete; in checked studies, under half of the missing clones stem from an unresolved V gene, and the remainder is unexplained. V, J and clone size derive from that table, while D and trimming were established from the DNA sequence. The sample table holds roughly 2 million clones, of which approximately 95% were seen once. The top ten constitute more than 0.1% of the sample.

From its cysteine to its phenylalanine, the CDR3 spans 13 amino acids. Kept here is only the CDR3 DNA, which spans 39 bases and is read in frame from base 1. According to the germline V gene (reference sequence), CDR1 reads MNHEY and CDR2 reads SMNVEV. Trimming removed 2 bases from V and 3 bases from J, leaving 8 bases between the germline ends. As regards this clone: The antigen it recognizes is unknown. There are no base qualities to consult, and no much larger clone falls within one base. Within the sample, other DNA sequences also encode this same CDR3.

On the study overall, not on this receptor specifically: Even with the large sequencing depth, rarefaction of the sorted-subset datasets indicated that sequencing was incomplete. Estimated clonotype richness was generally larger for naive than for memory subsets. Compared with non-shared clonotypes, clonotypes shared by all four sorted-subset donors had higher generation probabilities. Sampling was restricted to blood, and TCR repertoires in tissues likely differ from the TCR repertoires found in blood. Roughly 5.2% of naive CD4, 3.5% of naive CD8, approximately 2.2% of memory CD4, and around 0.4% of memory CD8 clonotypes were shared across several donors. Because the study included a small number of donors, the genetic and exposure-history diversity represented was limited. Pairwise subsampling indicated that sequencing depth was expected to affect the degree of clonotype sharing among donors.

The sequence is built from TRBV27 and TRBJ2-7; the D segment cannot be called with confidence. The specimen sequenced was naive CD4+ T cells sorted from blood. The cell subset or site label on this specimen signifies: CD45RA+ positively selected. The TCR was taken from a man younger than 35 in good health. The CDR3 sequence is CASSLGQFYEQYF. The sequenced DNA: TGTGCCAGCAGTTTAGGGCAGTTCTACGAGCAGTACTTC.